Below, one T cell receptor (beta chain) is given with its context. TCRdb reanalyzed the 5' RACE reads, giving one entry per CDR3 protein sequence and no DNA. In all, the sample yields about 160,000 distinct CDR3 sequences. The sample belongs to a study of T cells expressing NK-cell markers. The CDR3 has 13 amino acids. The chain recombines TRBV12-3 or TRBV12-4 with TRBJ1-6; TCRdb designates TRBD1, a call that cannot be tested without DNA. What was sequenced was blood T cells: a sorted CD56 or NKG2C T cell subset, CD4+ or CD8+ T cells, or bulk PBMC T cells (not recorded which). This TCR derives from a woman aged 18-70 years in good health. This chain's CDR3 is CASQGAFNSPLHF.